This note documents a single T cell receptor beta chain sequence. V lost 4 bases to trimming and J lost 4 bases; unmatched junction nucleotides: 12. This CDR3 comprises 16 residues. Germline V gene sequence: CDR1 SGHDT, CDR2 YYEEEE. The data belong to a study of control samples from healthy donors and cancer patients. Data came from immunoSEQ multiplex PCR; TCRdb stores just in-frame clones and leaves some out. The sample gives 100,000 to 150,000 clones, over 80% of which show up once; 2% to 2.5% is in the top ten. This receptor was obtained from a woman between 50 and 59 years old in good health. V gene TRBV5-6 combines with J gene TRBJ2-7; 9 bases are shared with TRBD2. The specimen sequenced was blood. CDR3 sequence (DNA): TGTGCCAGCAGCCACAGGATGCTAGCGGGAAAATACGAGCAGTACTTC. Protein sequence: CASSHRMLAGKYEQYF.